The 5 T cell receptor beta chains in this list originate from one sample, sequenced in a study of T cell responses to AZD1222 COVID-19 vaccine. Sequenced by immunoSEQ multiplex PCR; TCRdb stores in-frame clones only, minus some. The sample includes about 97,000 clones, about 89% of them seen just once. This specimen was peripheral blood, taken on day 0 of AZD1222 vaccination. Receptor source: an adult in good health.

The chain joins TRBV6-5 to TRBJ1-2; D is uncertain. This CDR3 is 13 amino acids long. V was clipped by 6 bases and J by 8 bases, with 16 bases between them. The germline V gene has CDR1 MNHEY and CDR2 SVGAGI. CDR3: CASSIQRNDGYTF. The CDR3 DNA follows: TGTGCCAGCAGCATCCAAAGGAACGACGGCTACACCTTC.

The chain joins TRBV28 to TRBJ1-6; possibly TRBD1 for D (5 bases). This CDR3 is built from 15 residues. V lost 3 bases to trimming and J lost 0 bases, with 6 bases between them. Per germline, CDR1 MDHEN and CDR2 SYDVKM. Here the CDR3 DNA reads TGTGCCAGCAGTTTTGGGGGCTCCTATAATTCACCCCTCCACTTT. Protein product: CASSFGGSYNSPLHF.

The chain employs TRBV7-2 and TRBJ2-5, with 13 bases aligning to TRBD2. CDR1 and CDR2 (germline): SGHTA, FQGNSA. Germline trimming cut 0 bases from V and 1 base from J; bases unmatched to any gene: 2. CDR3 length: 17 residues. In DNA, the CDR3 is TGTGCCAGCAGCTTAGCCCGACTAGCGGGGGGCCAAGAGACCCAGTACTTC. It specifies CASSLARLAGGQETQYF.

The chain carries TRBV18 and TRBJ1-4, with D possibly being TRBD1 (5 bases). The V end was cut by 6 bases, the J end by 5 bases, with 16 bases between. The germline V gene has CDR1 KGHSH and CDR2 LQKENI. This CDR3 has 15 residues. The CDR3 sequence is CASSNQGRPNEKLFF. CDR3 DNA: TGTGCCAGCTCTAACCAGGGCAGGCCCAATGAAAAACTGTTTTTT. Variable domain in full (rest from reference TRBV18 and TRBJ1-4): NAGVMQNPRHLVRRRGQEARLRCSPMKGHSHVYWYRQLPEEGLKFMVYLQKENIIDESGMPKERFSAEFPKEGPSILRIQQVVRGDSAAYFCASSNQGRPNEKLFFGSGTQLSVL.

The V gene is TRBV19, the J gene TRBJ1-6, with a tentative D call TRBD1 (6 bases). The length of the CDR3 is 15 residues. Trimming removed 4 bases at V and 8 bases at J, with 15 bases between. The germline V gene has CDR1 LNHDA and CDR2 SQIVND (reference sequence). CDR3 sequence: CASSTQDSGDSPLHF. The CDR3 nucleotides are TGTGCCAGTAGTACCCAGGACAGCGGGGATTCACCCCTCCACTTT.